This T cell receptor (beta chain) was captured in a study of T cells in Graves' hyperthyroidism and ophthalmopathy. Per the germline V gene, CDR1 is MGHRA and CDR2 is YSYEKL. V lost 6 bases to trimming and J lost 1 base, with 13 bases between them. CDR3 length: 14 amino acids. Across 18 months, stable Graves' hyperthyroidism was marked by no progression to ophthalmopathy. Diagnosis relied on clinical symptoms, serum thyroxine and TRAb, thyroid ultrasound and orbital computed tomography. This clonotype occurred a few times. Its target is unknown. RNA transcripts were the template for amplifying TCR beta CDR3 regions. Primed by the HTBI set, a first-round RT-PCR was run on the TCR CDR3. TCRdb reanalysed the multiplex PCR reads using MiXCR and keeps one entry per CDR3 protein. The sample has approximately 870,000 distinct CDR3 sequences; about two fifths are singletons. Study results and caveats: Blood also carried most thyroid clonotypes expanded above 0.001. The model foresaw ophthalmopathy a median approximately 6.1 months prior to onset.

The sequenced sample consisted of blood. This chain joins TRBV4-1 and TRBJ2-7; no reliable D call. The clonotype originates from a man aged 18 to 29 with Graves' hyperthyroidism. Written as DNA, the CDR3 is TGCGCCAGCAGTGAAGGGCCGGTGTCCTACGAGCAGTACTTC. This sequence encodes CASSEGPVSYEQYF.